This T cell receptor (beta chain) was identified during a study of human T cells and chemical hapten exposure. The total RNA was obtained from whole blood that was not fractionated. As processed by the authors: Per-sample TCR counts ranged from 23,224 to 690,600, median 95,638. Using its own MiXCR run on the 5' RACE reads, TCRdb lists one record per CDR3 protein. These V and J calls originate from TCRdb's pipeline instead of the authors' own analysis. The sample lists about 140,000 distinct CDR3 sequences; roughly 4% were seen once. This clonotype was picked up a small number of times. The germline V gene encodes CDR1 MNHEY and CDR2 SVGEGT. Losses at the gene ends were 5 bases for V and 6 bases for J; bases not matched to a gene: 7. There are 15 residues in the CDR3.

J is TRBJ2-1 and V is TRBV6-2 or TRBV6-3, with 10 nucleotides matching TRBD2. The TCR comes from a female donor in good health. This CDR3 is CASSPLAGDFNEQFF. CDR3 DNA sequence: TGTGCCAGCAGTCCTCTAGCGGGGGATTTCAATGAGCAGTTCTTC.